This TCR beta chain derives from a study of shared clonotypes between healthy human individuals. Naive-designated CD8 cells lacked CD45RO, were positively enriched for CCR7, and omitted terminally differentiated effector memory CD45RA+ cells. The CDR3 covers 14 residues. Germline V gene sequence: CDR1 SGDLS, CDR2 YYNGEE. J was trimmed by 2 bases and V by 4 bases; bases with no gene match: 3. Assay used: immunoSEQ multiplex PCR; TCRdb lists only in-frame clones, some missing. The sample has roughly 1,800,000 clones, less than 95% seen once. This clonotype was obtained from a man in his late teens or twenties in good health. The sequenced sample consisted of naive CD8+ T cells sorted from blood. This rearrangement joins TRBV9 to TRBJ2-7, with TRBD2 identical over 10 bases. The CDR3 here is CASSQGLATYEQYF. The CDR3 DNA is TGTGCCAGCAGCCAGGGACTAGCGACCTACGAGCAGTACTTC.